This is a list of T cell receptor beta chains from one sample in a study of blood T cell repertoires in COVID-19. Clones were read by immunoSEQ multiplex PCR, and TCRdb kept only the in-frame ones, dropping some. The sample includes just under 150,000 clones, 87% of them seen just once. Sequencing input: peripheral blood. The receptors were gathered from a woman aged 45-65 years with acute or convalescent COVID-19. The CDR3 runs from the conserved cysteine through the conserved F or W. The D gene is left open where the match is weak. A row's size may be missing; if present it is once, few, many or a size class.

D gene: NA; V gene: TRBV6-5; J gene: TRBJ1-2; clone size: NA; CDR3 protein: CASTEDLYGYTF; CDR3 DNA: TGTGCCAGCACGGAGGACTTATATGGCTACACCTTC
D gene: NA; V gene: TRBV9; J gene: TRBJ1-1; clone size: NA; CDR3 protein: CASRGGNEAFF; CDR3 DNA: TGTGCCAGCAGGGGGGGAAATGAAGCTTTCTTT
D gene: NA; V gene: TRBV30; J gene: TRBJ2-4; clone size: NA; CDR3 protein: CAWSPPGDLAKNIQYF; CDR3 DNA: TGTGCCTGGAGTCCCCCGGGGGACCTAGCCAAAAACATTCAGTACTTC
D gene: NA; V gene: TRBV10-3; J gene: TRBJ2-7; clone size: NA; CDR3 protein: CAISPQGSTSYEQYF; CDR3 DNA: TGTGCCATCAGTCCTCAGGGCTCTACATCCTACGAGCAGTACTTC
D gene: NA; V gene: TRBV12-5; J gene: TRBJ1-4; clone size: NA; CDR3 protein: CASGSGGGRLFF; CDR3 DNA: TGTGCTAGTGGCAGCGGGGGAGGTAGACTGTTTTTT
D gene: NA; V gene: TRBV6-4; J gene: TRBJ1-6; clone size: NA; CDR3 protein: CASSDGHNSPLHF; CDR3 DNA: TGTGCCAGCAGTGATGGCCATAATTCACCCCTCCACTTT
D gene: NA; V gene: TRBV4-2; J gene: TRBJ1-4; clone size: NA; CDR3 protein: CASSQGRQATNEKLFF; CDR3 DNA: TGTGCCAGCAGCCAGGGGAGACAGGCAACTAATGAAAAACTGTTTTTT
D gene: NA; V gene: TRBV20-1; J gene: TRBJ2-7; clone size: NA; CDR3 protein: CSASRGTTYEQYF; CDR3 DNA: TGCAGTGCTAGTCGGGGGACCACCTACGAGCAGTACTTC
D gene: NA; V gene: TRBV11-2; J gene: TRBJ2-2; clone size: NA; CDR3 protein: CASRVITGNTGELFF; CDR3 DNA: TGTGCCAGCAGGGTGATAACAGGGAACACCGGGGAGCTGTTTTTT
D gene: NA; V gene: TRBV7-9; J gene: TRBJ1-6; clone size: few; CDR3 protein: CASSFGGGSPLHF; CDR3 DNA: TGTGCCAGCAGCTTCGGGGGAGGTTCACCCCTCCACTTT